This T cell receptor (beta chain) was recovered during a study of regulatory T cells in long-lasting Graves disease. The CDR3 is 12 amino acids. CDR1 is DFQATT and CDR2 is SNEGSKA in the germline V gene (reference sequence). This clonotype has just a few counts. Compared with germline, one end of the junction differs, possibly owing to a read error. Time point specified: persistent/refractory GD, antithyroid drugs over 5 years with positive TRAb. The TCR library used RNA extracted from PBMCs. The authors built TCR beta libraries using iRepertoire HTBI primers and Arm-PCR of CDR3 regions. TCRdb re-called the multiplex PCR reads with MiXCR, one entry per CDR3 protein. The sample consists of some 370,000 distinct CDR3 sequences, less than 25% of them appearing once.

This clonotype was sampled from a female donor with Graves disease. Sequencing used peripheral blood mononuclear cells (PBMCs), obtained when the disease was refractory, from a patient treated with antithyroid drugs. The V and J genes are TRBV20-1 and TRBJ1-2; D remains ambiguous. As DNA, the CDR3 is TGCAGTGCGAGAGTGAGCGACTATGGCTACACCTTC. Its translation is CSARVSDYGYTF.